One and the same sample provided the 20 T cell receptor beta chains below, sequenced in a study of blood T cell repertoires in COVID-19. This table comes from immunoSEQ multiplex PCR, and its TCRdb copy is limited to in-frame clones, with some not included. Counted here are 200,000 to 300,000 clones, around 90% occurring once; the ten biggest clones make up roughly 3.7%. The specimen was peripheral blood. These receptors were taken from a woman in her forties with acute or convalescent COVID-19.

Here the CDR3 DNA reads TGTGCCAGCAGCCCGCCGAGAGCGGGGGTTACCTACAATGAGCAGTTCTTC. Its protein product is CASSPPRAGVTYNEQFF. This sequence joins TRBV5-4 and TRBJ2-1, with 8 positions matching TRBD2. The germline gives CDR1 SGHNT, CDR2 YYREEE (reference sequence). The ends lost 4 bases at V and 2 bases at J; junction bases unmatched: 11. The length of the CDR3 is 17 residues.

The chain is built from TRBV2 and TRBJ1-2; 9 nucleotides match TRBD1. CDR1 and CDR2 from the germline V gene are SNHLY and FYNNEI. V was clipped by 5 bases and J by 7 bases; unmatched bases: 5. CDR3 length equals 13 residues. In nucleotides, the CDR3 is TGTGCCAGCAGTCAACAGGGGGCGGGTGGCTACACCTTC. Translating it yields CASSQQGAGGYTF.

CDR3 amino acids: CASSLDPAENEQFF. For the CDR3, the DNA is TGCGCCAGCAGCTTGGACCCAGCGGAAAATGAGCAGTTCTTC. V and J are TRBV5-1 and TRBJ2-1; tentatively, D is TRBD2 (5 bases). CDR1 and CDR2 from the germline V gene are SGHRS and YFSETQ. The germline V and J ends were trimmed by 0 bases and 7 bases, with 11 bases remaining between them. The CDR3 is made up of 14 amino acids.

The genes are TRBV7-3 and TRBJ1-1, with 7 bases that match TRBD1. J lost 1 base, V lost 1 base, and 12 bases had no gene match. The CDR3 length is 18 residues. Germline CDR1 and CDR2: SGHTA and FQGTGA. Here the CDR3 reads CASSLSPDRSVKNTEAFF. CDR3 DNA sequence: TGTGCCAGCAGCTTAAGCCCGGACAGGTCCGTAAAGAACACTGAAGCTTTCTTT.

The genes are TRBV7-8 and TRBJ2-5, with 7 bases aligning to TRBD2. Germline values: CDR1 SGHVS, CDR2 FQNEAQ. The CDR3 has 17 residues. The junction had 14 bases not matched to a gene; V was cut back by 5 bases and J by 2 bases. CDR3 bases: TGTGCCAGCAGCACCGGGAGGTCGGAACTAGATCAAGAGACCCAGTACTTC. Translation gives CASSTGRSELDQETQYF.

The sample holds one count of this clone. The genes are TRBV2 and TRBJ1-3; D perhaps matches TRBD1 (6 bases). CDR1 and CDR2 (germline): SNHLY, FYNNEI. This CDR3 comprises 15 residues. The ends were cut back, 8 bases at V and 4 bases at J, with 18 bases in the middle. CDR3 bases: TGTGCCAGCTCCCTGACAGGCGACCTGGGAAACACCATATATTTT. Translating it yields CASSLTGDLGNTIYF. Based on the CDR3 plus reference TRBV2 and TRBJ1-3, the full variable domain is EPEVTQTPSHQVTQMGQEVILRCVPISNHLYFYWYRQILGQKVEFLVSFYNNEISEKSEIFDDQFSVERPDGSNFTLKIRSTKLEDSAMYFCASSLTGDLGNTIYFGEGSWLTVV.

The V gene is TRBV2, the J gene TRBJ1-2; D is uncertain. With 1 base removed from V and 4 bases from J, the gap between germline ends came to 16 bases. Germline V gene data show CDR1 as SNHLY and CDR2 as FYNNEI. The CDR3 contains 16 residues. The CDR3 DNA is TGTGCCAGCAGTGAAGGGGCGGGCCCGGGGTTCTATGGCTACACCTTC. It is translated as CASSEGAGPGFYGYTF.

This chain connects TRBV3-1 (or the pseudogene TRBV3-2) to TRBJ2-1; TRBD2 matches at 14 bases. Germline loops: CDR1 LGHDT, CDR2 YNNKEL (reference sequence). V dropped 3 bases and J dropped 0; count of bases not matched to a gene: 4. This CDR3 spans 18 amino acids. CDR3 amino acids: CASSHGTSGGGSYNEQFF. The CDR3 nucleotides are TGTGCCAGCAGCCATGGGACTAGCGGGGGTGGCTCCTACAATGAGCAGTTCTTC.

V is TRBV12-5 and J is TRBJ1-1; unclear D gene. The length of the CDR3 is 14 residues. Germline lookup yields CDR1 LGHNT and CDR2 FRNRAP. Between the trimmed V and J ends, which lost 6 bases and 1 base, there was a span of 12 bases. The CDR3 nucleotides are TGTGCTAGTGGCCGACACCAAGGGAACACTGAAGCTTTCTTT. It encodes CASGRHQGNTEAFF.

J is TRBJ1-4 and V is TRBV2, with 9 positions matching TRBD1. The CDR3 loop spans 15 amino acids. V lost 4 bases to trimming and J lost 8 bases; unmatched junction nucleotides: 8. Germline values: CDR1 SNHLY, CDR2 FYNNEI. The CDR3 loop reads CASSGFGTGTEKLFF. The CDR3 DNA reads as TGTGCCAGCAGTGGCTTCGGGACAGGGACGGAAAAACTGTTTTTT.

This clone was picked up one time. V is TRBV5-6 and J is TRBJ1-3; D is unclear. The CDR3 sequence is 14 residues long. Trimming took 0 bases from V and 8 from J, leaving 12 bases between them. CDR1 is SGHDT, CDR2 YYEEEE, per germline. The CDR3: CASSLGLPGDTIYF. CDR3 nucleotides: TGTGCCAGCAGCTTGGGGCTCCCCGGGGACACCATATATTTT. Full variable domain (remainder filled in from reference TRBV5-6 and TRBJ1-3): DAGVTQSPTHLIKTRGQQVTLRCSPKSGHDTVSWYQQALGQGPQFIFQYYEEEERQRGNFPDRFSGHQFPNYSSELNVNALLLGDSALYLCASSLGLPGDTIYFGEGSWLTVV.

The count of this clone is one. This rearrangement joins TRBV29-1 to TRBJ2-1; TRBD1 aligns across 11 bases. The ends lost 7 bases at V and 6 bases at J; junction bases unmatched: 2. Germline V gene lookup returns CDR1 SQVTM and CDR2 ANQGSEA. This CDR3 spans 12 amino acids. CDR3 residues: CSGDRGSNEQFF. Here the CDR3 DNA reads TGCAGCGGGGACAGGGGGTCCAATGAGCAGTTCTTC.

This chain uses TRBV27 with TRBJ2-3, with 7 bases matching TRBD1. V shed 5 bases, J shed 6 bases, and the junction held 11 bases outside the gene matches. This CDR3 contains 15 residues. The germline V gene has CDR1 MNHEY and CDR2 SMNVEV (reference sequence). CDR3 in DNA: TGTGCCAGCAGTACTCGGGACAGCCCCTTTGATACGCAGTATTTT. This translates into CASSTRDSPFDTQYF.

The chain recombines TRBV15 with TRBJ2-7, with TRBD2 as a possible D gene (5 bases). This CDR3 is 13 amino acids long. The germline V and J ends were trimmed by 1 base and 6 bases, with 10 bases remaining between them. Germline V gene lookup returns CDR1 LNHNV and CDR2 YYDKDF (reference sequence). The CDR3 loop is CATSRAPEVEQYV. DNA of the CDR3: TGTGCCACCAGCAGAGCCCCGGAGGTCGAGCAGTACGTC.

CDR3 loop: CASSSTGGAGYGYTF. CDR3 coding DNA: TGTGCCAGCAGCTCCACCGGAGGGGCGGGCTATGGCTACACCTTC. The V and J genes are TRBV7-9 and TRBJ1-2; TRBD1 might be the D (5 bases). The length of the CDR3 is 15 residues. Per germline, CDR1 SEHNR and CDR2 FQNEAQ (reference sequence). Trimming shortened V by 4 bases and J by 4 bases, and 16 bases separated the two germline ends.

In its sample, this clone was seen a few times. The chain has TRBV18 and TRBJ1-2, with 7 bases matching TRBD1. Germline V CDR1 and CDR2: KGHSH, LQKENI. V lost 3 bases and J lost 4; bases outside the gene matches: 5. The CDR3 spans 14 residues. CDR3 coding DNA: TGTGCCAGCTCACCTTCCCGGGACAGCTATGGCTACACCTTC. Protein product: CASSPSRDSYGYTF.

In DNA, the CDR3 is TGTGCCAGCAGCCCCAGGGGTCCCCCGGGACACAGCACAGATACGCAGTATTTT. The encoded protein is CASSPRGPPGHSTDTQYF. The J gene is TRBJ2-3, the V gene TRBV7-2, with D perhaps TRBD1 (6 bases). The germline V and J ends were trimmed by 5 bases and 0 bases, with 21 bases remaining between them. From germline, CDR1 is SGHTA and CDR2 FQGNSA. The length of the CDR3 is 18 residues.

The rearrangement joins TRBV9 to TRBJ2-2, with 9 nucleotides matching TRBD2. The J segment lost 5 bases and the V segment lost 3 bases, leaving 5 bases of the junction unmatched. Per the germline V gene, CDR1 is SGDLS and CDR2 is YYNGEE. This CDR3 spans 15 amino acids. The CDR3 reads CASSGLAGFTGELFF. In nucleotides, the CDR3 is TGTGCCAGCAGCGGTCTAGCGGGGTTTACCGGGGAGCTGTTTTTT.

J is TRBJ1-6 and V is TRBV30, with TRBD1 identical over 8 bases. CDR1 and CDR2 from the germline V gene are GTSNPN and SVGIG (reference sequence). V lost 3 bases, J lost 13 bases, and 14 bases stayed unmatched. CDR3 length: 15 amino acids. The CDR3 nucleotides read TGTGCCTGGAGAAGTCAGGGGGCGCGGGTTTCTCCCCTCCACTTT. Its translation is CAWRSQGARVSPLHF.

The chain recombines TRBV3-1 (or the pseudogene TRBV3-2) with TRBJ2-2, with 7 bases fitting TRBD1. Germline assignment: CDR1 LGHDT and CDR2 YNNKEL (reference sequence). The ends lost 9 bases at V and 2 bases at J; junction bases unmatched: 9. This CDR3 spans 15 amino acids. The CDR3 DNA reads TGTGCCAGTAAATCCTACAGGGGTAACACCGGGGAGCTGTTTTTT. Amino acid sequence: CASKSYRGNTGELFF.